This T cell receptor (beta chain) derives from a study of beta chain features in type 1 diabetes. In regard to this clone: Antigen specificity is unknown.

Whole-study results and caveats: Shorter TCRB CDR3s, moderately but significantly so, were found in Type 1 diabetes patients in all four CD4+ subsets. Unsettled here was the matter of whether HLA type influences TCRB rearrangement.

This CDR3 has 14 amino acids. Germline loops: CDR1 KGHSH, CDR2 LQKENI. V was clipped by 2 bases and J by 3 bases, with 11 bases between them. Isolated RNA was reverse transcribed in full, so expressed TCRB transcripts were sequenced. Some clones are missing from TCRdb's copy, which holds only in-frame ones; the method was immunoSEQ multiplex PCR. The sample shows about 130,000 clones, 9% of them seen only once. The receptor comes from a man aged 25 to 40 with type 1 diabetes. The specimen sequenced was central memory CD4+ T cells from blood. V usage is TRBV18 and J usage is TRBJ2-7, with D perhaps TRBD1 (6 bases). The CDR3 DNA reads TGTGCCAGCTCACCAAGCAGGGGACACTACGAGCAGTACTTC. It specifies CASSPSRGHYEQYF. Supplemented by reference TRBV18 and TRBJ2-7, the full variable domain reads NAGVMQNPRHLVRRRGQEARLRCSPMKGHSHVYWYRQLPEEGLKFMVYLQKENIIDESGMPKERFSAEFPKEGPSILRIQQVVRGDSAAYFCASSPSRGHYEQYFGPGTRLTVT.